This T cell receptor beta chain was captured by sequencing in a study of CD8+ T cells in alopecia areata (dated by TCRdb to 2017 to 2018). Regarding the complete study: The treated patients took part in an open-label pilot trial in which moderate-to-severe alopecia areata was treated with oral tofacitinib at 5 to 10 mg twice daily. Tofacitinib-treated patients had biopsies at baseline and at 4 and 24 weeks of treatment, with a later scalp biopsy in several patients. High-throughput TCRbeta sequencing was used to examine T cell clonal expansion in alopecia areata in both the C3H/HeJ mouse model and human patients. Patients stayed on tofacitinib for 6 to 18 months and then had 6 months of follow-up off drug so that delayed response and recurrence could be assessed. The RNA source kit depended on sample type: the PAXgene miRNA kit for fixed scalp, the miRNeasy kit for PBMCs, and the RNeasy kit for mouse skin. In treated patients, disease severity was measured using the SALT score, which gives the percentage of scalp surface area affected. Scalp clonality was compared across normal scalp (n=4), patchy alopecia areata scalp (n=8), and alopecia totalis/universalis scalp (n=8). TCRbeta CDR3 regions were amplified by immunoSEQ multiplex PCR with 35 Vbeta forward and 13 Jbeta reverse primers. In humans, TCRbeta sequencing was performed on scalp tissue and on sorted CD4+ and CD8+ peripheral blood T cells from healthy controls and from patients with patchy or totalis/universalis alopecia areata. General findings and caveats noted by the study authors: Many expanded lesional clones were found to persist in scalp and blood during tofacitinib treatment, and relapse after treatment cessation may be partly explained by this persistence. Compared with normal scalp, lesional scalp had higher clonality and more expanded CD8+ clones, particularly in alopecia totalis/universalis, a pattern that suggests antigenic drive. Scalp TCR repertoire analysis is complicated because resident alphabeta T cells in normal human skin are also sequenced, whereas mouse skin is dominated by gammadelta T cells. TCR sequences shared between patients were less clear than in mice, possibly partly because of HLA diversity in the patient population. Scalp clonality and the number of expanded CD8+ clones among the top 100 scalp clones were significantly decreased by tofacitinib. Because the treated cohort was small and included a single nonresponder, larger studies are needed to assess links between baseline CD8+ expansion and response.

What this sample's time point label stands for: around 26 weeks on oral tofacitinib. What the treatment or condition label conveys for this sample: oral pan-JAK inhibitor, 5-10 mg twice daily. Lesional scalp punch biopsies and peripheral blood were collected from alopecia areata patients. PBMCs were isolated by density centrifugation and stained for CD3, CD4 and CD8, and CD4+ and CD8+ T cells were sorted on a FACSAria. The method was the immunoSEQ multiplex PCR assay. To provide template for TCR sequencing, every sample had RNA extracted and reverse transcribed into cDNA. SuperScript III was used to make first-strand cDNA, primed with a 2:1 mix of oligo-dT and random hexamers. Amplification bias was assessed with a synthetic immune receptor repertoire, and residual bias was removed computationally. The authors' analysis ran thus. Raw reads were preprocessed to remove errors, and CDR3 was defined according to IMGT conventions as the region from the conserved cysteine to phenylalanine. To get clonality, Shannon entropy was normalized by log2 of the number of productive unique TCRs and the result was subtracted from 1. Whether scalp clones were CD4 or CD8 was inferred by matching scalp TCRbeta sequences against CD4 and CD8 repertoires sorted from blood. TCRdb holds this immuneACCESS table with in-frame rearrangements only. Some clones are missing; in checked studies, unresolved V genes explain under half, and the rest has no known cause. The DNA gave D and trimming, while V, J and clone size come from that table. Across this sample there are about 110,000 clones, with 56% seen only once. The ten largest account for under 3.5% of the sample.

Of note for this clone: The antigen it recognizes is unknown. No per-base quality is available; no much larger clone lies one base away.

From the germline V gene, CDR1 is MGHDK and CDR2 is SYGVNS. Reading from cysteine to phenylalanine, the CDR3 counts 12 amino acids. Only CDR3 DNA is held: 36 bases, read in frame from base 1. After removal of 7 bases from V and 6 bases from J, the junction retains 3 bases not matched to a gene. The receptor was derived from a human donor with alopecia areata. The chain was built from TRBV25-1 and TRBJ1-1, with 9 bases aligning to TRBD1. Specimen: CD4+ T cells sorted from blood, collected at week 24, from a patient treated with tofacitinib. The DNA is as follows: TGTGCCAGCACTCGGACAGGGGCTGAAGCTTTCTTT. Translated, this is CASTRTGAEAFF.